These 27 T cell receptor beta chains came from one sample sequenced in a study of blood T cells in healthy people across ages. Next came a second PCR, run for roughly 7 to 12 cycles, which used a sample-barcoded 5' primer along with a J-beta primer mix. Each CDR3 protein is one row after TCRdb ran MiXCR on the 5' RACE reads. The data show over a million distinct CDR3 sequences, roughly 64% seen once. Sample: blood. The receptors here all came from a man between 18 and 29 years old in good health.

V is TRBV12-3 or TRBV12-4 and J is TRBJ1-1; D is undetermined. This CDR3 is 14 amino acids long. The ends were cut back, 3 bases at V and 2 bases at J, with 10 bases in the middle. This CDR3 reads CASSFRQRNTEAFF. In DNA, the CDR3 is TGTGCCAGCAGTTTTCGTCAGAGAAACACTGAAGCTTTCTTT.

The CDR3: CASSSGFSPYEQFF. DNA of the CDR3: TGTGCCAGCAGCTCAGGTTTCAGCCCCTATGAGCAGTTCTTC. The rearrangement joins TRBV11-2 to TRBJ2-1, with D unclear. This CDR3 has 14 residues. Germline V lookup: CDR1 SGHAT, CDR2 FQNNGV. Trimming shortened V by 4 bases and J by 8 bases, and 15 bases separated the two germline ends. Based on the CDR3 plus reference TRBV11-2 and TRBJ2-1, the full variable domain is EAGVAQSPRYKIIEKRQSVAFWCNPISGHATLYWYQQILGQGPKLLIQFQNNGVVDDSQLPKDRFSAERLKGVDSTLKIQPAKLEDSAVYLCASSSGFSPYEQFFGPGTRLTVL.

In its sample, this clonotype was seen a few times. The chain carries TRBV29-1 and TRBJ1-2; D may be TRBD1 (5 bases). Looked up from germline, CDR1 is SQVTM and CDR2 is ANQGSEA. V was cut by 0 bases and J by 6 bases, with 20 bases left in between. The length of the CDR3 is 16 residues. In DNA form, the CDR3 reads TGCAGCGTTGAAGACAGGGTTTTTATTGAGTGGGATGGCTACACCTTC. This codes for CSVEDRVFIEWDGYTF.

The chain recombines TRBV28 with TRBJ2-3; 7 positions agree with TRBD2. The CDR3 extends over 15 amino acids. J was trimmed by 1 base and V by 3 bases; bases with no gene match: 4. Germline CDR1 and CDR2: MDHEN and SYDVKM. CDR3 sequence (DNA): TGTGCCAGCAGTTTTCAGGCGGGAGGCACAGATACGCAGTATTTT. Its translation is CASSFQAGGTDTQYF.

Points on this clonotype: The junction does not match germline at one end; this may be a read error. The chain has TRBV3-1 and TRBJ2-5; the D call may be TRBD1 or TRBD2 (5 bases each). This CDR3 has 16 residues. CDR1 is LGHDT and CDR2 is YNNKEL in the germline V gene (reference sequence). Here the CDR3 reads CASSLIQRGEEETRYF. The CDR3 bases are TGTGCCAGCAGCCTTATACAGAGGGGAGAGGAAGAGACCCGGTACTTC.

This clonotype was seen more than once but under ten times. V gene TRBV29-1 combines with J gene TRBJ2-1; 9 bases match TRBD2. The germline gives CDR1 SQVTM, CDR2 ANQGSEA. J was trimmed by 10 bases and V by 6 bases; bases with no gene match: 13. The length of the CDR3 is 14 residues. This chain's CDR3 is CSVAGTSIIREQFF. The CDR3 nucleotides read TGCAGCGTCGCCGGGACTAGCATTATCCGGGAGCAGTTCTTC.

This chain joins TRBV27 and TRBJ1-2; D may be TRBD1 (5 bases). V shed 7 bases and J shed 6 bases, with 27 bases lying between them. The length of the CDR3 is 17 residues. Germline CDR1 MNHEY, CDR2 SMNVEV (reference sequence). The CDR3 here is CASKRSGQGYLADGYTF. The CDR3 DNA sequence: TGTGCCAGCAAACGAAGCGGCCAGGGCTATCTGGCGGATGGCTACACCTTC.

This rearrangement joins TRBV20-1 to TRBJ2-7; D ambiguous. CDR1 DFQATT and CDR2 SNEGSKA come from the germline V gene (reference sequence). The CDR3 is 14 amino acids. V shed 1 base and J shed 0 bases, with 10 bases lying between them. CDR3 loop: CSARVSLFSYEQYF. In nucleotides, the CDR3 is TGCAGTGCTAGAGTCAGTCTTTTCTCCTACGAGCAGTACTTC.

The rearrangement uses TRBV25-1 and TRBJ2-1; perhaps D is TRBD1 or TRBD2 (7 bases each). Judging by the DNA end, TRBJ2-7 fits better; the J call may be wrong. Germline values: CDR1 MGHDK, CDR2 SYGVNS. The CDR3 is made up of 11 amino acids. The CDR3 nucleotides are TGTGCCAGCAACCAGGGGGGGGAGCAGTACTTC. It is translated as CASNQGGEQYF.

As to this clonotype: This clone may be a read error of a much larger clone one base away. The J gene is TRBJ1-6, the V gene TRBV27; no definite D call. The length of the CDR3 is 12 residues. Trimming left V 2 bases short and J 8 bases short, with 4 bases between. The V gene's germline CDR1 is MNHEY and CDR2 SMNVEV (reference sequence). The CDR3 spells CASSLRYSPLHF. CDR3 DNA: TGTGCCAGCAGTTTACGCTATTCACCCCTCCACTTT.

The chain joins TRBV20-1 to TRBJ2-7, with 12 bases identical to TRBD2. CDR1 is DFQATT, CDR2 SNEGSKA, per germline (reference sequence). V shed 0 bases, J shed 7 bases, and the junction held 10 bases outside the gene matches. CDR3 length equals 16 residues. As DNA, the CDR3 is TGCAGTGCTAGAGATGAAACTAGCGGGAGGTTGGATGAGCAGTACTTC. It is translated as CSARDETSGRLDEQYF.

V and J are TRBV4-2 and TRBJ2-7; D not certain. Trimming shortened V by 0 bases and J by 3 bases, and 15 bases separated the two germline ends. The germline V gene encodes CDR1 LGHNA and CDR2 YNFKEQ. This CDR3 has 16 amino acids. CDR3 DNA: TGTGCCAGCAGCCAAGATAGGGCTGGTGCGGACTACGAGCAGTACTTC. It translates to CASSQDRAGADYEQYF.

Written as DNA, the CDR3 is TGTGCCAGCAGCGGCCTTGGTAAGGGAGATCTCCAAGAGACCCAGTACTTC. It translates to CASSGLGKGDLQETQYF. The rearrangement links TRBV3-1 to TRBJ2-5, with a weak D call TRBD2 (5 bases). CDR3 length equals 17 residues. Germline V lookup: CDR1 LGHDT, CDR2 YNNKEL (reference sequence). The ends were cut back, 5 bases at V and 1 base at J, with 20 bases in the middle.

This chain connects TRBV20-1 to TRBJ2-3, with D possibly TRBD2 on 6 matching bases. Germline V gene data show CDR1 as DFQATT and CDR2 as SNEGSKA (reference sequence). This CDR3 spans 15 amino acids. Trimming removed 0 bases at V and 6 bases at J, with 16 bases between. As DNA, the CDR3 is TGCAGTGCTAGAGATTGGGAGCAGGGAGGTGATACGCAGTATTTT. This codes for CSARDWEQGGDTQYF.

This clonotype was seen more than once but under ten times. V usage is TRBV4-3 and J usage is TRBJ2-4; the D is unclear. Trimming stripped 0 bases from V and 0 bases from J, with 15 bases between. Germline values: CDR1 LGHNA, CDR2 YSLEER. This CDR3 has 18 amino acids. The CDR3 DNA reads TGCGCCAGCAGCCAAGATTCAACGGCAGCTGGAGCCAAAAACATTCAGTACTTC. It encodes CASSQDSTAAGAKNIQYF.

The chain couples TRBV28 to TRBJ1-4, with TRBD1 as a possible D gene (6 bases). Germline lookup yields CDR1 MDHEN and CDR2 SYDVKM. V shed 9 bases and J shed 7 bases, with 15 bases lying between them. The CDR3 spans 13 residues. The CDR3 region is CASFSGTFEKLFF. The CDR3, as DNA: TGTGCCAGTTTTAGCGGGACATTTGAAAAACTGTTTTTT.

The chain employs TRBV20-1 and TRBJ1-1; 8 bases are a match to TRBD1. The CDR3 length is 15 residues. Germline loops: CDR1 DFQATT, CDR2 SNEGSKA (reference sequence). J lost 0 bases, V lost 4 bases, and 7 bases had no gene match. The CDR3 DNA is TGCAGTGCTATGAGACAGGGGACCATGAACACTGAAGCTTTCTTT. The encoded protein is CSAMRQGTMNTEAFF.

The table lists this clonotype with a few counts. The CDR3: CASSDPMNTEAFF. DNA for the CDR3: TGTGCCAGCAGTGACCCAATGAACACTGAAGCTTTCTTT. The chain has TRBV25-1 and TRBJ1-1; D uncertain. Germline CDR1 MGHDK, CDR2 SYGVNS. This CDR3 spans 13 amino acids. The V and J ends lost 3 bases and 0 bases respectively, with 5 bases between them.

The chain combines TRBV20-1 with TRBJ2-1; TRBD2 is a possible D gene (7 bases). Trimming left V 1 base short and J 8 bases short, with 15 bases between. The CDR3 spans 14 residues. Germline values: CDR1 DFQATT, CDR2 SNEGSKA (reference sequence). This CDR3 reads CSARVLGGGHEQFF. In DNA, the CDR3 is TGCAGTGCTAGAGTCCTAGGGGGGGGGCATGAGCAGTTCTTC.

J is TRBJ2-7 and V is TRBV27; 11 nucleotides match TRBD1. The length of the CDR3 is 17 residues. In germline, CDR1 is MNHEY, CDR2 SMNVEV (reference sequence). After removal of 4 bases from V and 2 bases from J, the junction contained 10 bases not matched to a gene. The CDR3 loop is CASSSRDRGYLPYEQYF. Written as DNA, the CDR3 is TGTGCCAGCAGTTCCCGGGACAGGGGGTATCTGCCCTACGAGCAGTACTTC.

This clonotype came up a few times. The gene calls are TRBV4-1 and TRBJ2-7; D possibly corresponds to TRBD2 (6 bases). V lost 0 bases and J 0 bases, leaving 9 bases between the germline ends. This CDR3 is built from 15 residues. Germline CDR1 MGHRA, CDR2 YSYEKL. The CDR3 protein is CASSQEEEGSYEQYF. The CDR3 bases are TGCGCCAGCAGCCAAGAGGAGGAGGGCTCCTACGAGCAGTACTTC.

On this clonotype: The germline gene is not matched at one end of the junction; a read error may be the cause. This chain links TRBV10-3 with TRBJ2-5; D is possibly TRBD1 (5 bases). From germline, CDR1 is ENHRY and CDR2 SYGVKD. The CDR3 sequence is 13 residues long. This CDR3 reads CAVSEAQRGEQYF. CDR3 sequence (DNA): TGTGCCGTCAGTGAAGCCCAAAGGGGTGAGCAGTACTTC.

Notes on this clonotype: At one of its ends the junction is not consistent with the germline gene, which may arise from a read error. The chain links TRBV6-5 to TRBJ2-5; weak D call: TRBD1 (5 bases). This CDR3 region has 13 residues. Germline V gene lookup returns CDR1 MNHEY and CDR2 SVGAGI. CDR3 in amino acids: CASSDSSGCYEYF. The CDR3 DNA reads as TGTGCCAGCAGTGACTCGTCAGGGTGTTATGAGTACTTC.

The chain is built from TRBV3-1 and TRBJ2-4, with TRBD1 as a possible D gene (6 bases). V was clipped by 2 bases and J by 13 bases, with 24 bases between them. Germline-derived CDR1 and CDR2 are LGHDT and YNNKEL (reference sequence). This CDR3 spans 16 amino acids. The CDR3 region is CASSQPYEGGSNVQYF. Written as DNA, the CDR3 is TGTGCCAGCAGCCAACCCTACGAAGGGGGTAGTAACGTGCAGTACTTC. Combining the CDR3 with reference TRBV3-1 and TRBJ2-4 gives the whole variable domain DTAVSQTPKYLVTQMGNDKSIKCEQNLGHDTMYWYKQDSKKFLKIMFSYNNKELIINETVPNRFSPKSPDKAHLNLHINSLELGDSAVYFCASSQPYEGGSNVQYFGAGTRLSVL.

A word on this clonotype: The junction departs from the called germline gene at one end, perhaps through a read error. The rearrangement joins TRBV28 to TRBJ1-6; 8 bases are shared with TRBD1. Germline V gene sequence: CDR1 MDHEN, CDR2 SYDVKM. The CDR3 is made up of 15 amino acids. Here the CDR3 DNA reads TGTGCCAGCAGTTATGGACAGGGAAGAGTGTCACTCCTCCACTTT. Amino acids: CASSYGQGRVSLLHF.

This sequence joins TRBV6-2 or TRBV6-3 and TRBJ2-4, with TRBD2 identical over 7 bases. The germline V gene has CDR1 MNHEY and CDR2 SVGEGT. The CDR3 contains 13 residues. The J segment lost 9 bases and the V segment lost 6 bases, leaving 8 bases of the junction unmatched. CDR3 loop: CASRTAGLGIQYF. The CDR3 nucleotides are TGTGCCAGCAGGACAGCGGGGTTAGGCATTCAGTACTTC.

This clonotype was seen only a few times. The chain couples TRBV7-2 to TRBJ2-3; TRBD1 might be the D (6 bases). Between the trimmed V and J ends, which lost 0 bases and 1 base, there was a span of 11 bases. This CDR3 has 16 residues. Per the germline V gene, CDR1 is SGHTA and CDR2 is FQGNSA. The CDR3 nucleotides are TGTGCCAGCAGCTTAGCGTCCAGGGGAGGCACAGATACGCAGTATTTT. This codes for CASSLASRGGTDTQYF.